The T cell receptor beta chain under discussion was sequenced for a study of blood T cell repertoires in COVID-19. At the level of the study: Specimens from acute and convalescent COVID-19 originated in the United States, Italy and Spain. T cells, B-cell-depleted T cells, or PBMCs provided the cDNA or gDNA that served as material.

The CDR3 runs 14 residues. V gave up 5 bases and J gave up 0 bases, with 8 bases separating them. In germline, CDR1 is MGHRA, CDR2 YSYEKL. Per the original methods: By means of reference gene primer amplification, nucleated cell counts were estimated. The data were produced by immunoSEQ multiplex PCR, yet TCRdb's version contains in-frame clones alone and is incomplete. The V and J calls and the clone size are those of that table, but D and trimming were determined from the DNA. The data contain nearly 100,000 clones, approximately 88% of them singletons. The sequenced material came from peripheral blood. This sequence joins TRBV4-1 and TRBJ1-5; D perhaps matches TRBD1 (6 bases). The sequence was obtained from a woman in her sixties or seventies with acute or convalescent COVID-19. CDR3 sequence reads: CASSKQGSNQPQHF. In nucleotides, the CDR3 is TGCGCCAGCAGCAAACAGGGTAGCAATCAGCCCCAGCATTTT.